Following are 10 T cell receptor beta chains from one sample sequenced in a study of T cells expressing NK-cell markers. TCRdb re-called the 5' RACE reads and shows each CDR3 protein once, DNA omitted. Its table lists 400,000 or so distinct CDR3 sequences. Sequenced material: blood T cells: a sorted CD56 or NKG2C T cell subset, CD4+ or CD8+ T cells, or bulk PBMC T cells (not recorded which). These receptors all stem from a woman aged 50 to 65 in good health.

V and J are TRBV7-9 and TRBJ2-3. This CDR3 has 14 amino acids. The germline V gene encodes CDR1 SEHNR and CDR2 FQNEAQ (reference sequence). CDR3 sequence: CASSLVSEQNTQYF.

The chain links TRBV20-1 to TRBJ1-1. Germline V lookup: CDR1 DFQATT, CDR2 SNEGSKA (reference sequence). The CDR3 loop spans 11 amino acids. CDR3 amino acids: CSATLGTEAFF.

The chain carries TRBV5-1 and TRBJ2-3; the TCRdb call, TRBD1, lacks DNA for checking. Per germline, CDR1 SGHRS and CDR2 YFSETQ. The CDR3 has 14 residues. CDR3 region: CASSTGVPTDTQYF.

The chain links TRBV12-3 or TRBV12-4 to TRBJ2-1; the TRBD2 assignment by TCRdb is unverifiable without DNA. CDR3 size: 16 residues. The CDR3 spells CASSRLAVLSYNEQFF.

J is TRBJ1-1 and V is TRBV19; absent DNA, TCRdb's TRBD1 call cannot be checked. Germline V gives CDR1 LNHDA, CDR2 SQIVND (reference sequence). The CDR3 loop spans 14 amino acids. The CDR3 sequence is CASTNYQGETEAFF.

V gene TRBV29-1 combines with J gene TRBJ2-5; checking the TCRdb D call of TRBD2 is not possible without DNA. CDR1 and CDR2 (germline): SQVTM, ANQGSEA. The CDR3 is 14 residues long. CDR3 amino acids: CSTYGSGLQETQYF.

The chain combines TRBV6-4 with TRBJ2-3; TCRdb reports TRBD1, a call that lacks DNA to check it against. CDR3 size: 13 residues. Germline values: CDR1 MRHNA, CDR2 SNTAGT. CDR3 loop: CASSPLGVDTQYF.

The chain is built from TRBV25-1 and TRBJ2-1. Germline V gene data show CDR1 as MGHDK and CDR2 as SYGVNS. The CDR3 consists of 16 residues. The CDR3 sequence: CASSAEKPLSYNEQFF.

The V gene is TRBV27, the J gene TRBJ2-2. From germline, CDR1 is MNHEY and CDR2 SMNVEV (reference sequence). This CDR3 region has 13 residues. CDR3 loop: CASSFLYTGELFF.

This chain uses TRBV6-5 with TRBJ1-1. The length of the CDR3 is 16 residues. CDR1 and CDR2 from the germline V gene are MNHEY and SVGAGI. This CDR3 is CASSYSSPGPNTEAFF.